This TCR beta chain is drawn from a study of blood T cell repertoires in COVID-19. In this sample, this clone is medium-sized. Trimming took 0 bases from V and 3 from J, leaving 6 bases between them. CDR3 size: 14 residues. Germline V CDR1 and CDR2: MGHRA, YSYEKL. Original data processing: Nucleated cell number was recorded as an estimate derived from reference gene primer amplification. Sequencing was performed with immunoSEQ multiplex PCR; in TCRdb, only in-frame clones are kept and a portion is missing. The V and J calls and clone size come from that table; D and trimming were worked out from the DNA. The sample has around 140,000 clones, 80% to 85% seen once.

The sample comprised peripheral blood. The receptor was isolated from a human donor in a cohort sampled during active COVID-19. This chain joins TRBV4-1 and TRBJ1-5, with D hard to call. CDR3 in amino acids: CASSQEGYNQPQHF. The CDR3 DNA reads TGCGCCAGCAGCCAAGAGGGCTACAATCAGCCCCAGCATTTT.